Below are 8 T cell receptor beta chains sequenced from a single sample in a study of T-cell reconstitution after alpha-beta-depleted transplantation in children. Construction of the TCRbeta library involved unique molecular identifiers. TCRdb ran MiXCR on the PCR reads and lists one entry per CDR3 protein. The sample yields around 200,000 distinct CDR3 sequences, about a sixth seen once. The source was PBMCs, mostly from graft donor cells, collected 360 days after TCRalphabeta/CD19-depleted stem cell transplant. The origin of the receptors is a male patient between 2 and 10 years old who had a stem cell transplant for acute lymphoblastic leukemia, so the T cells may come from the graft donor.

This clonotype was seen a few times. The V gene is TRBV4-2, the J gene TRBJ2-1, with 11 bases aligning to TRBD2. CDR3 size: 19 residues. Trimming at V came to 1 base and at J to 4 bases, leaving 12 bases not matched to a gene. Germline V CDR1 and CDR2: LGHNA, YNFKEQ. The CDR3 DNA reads TGTGCCAGCAGCCAAGTTACTGGGCTAGCGGGGGGCTTGTACAATGAGCAGTTCTTC. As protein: CASSQVTGLAGGLYNEQFF.

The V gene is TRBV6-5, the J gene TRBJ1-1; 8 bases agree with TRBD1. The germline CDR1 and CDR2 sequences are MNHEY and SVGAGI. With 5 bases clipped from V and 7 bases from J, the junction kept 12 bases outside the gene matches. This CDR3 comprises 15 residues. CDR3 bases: TGTGCCAGCAGTCCCTGGACAGGGAAGGCGAATGAAGCTTTCTTT. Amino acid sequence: CASSPWTGKANEAFF.

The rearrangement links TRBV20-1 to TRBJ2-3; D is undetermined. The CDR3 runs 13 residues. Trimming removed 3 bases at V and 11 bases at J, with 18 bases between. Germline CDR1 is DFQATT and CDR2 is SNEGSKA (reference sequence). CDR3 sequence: CSARAYPEAVQYF. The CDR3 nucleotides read TGCAGTGCTAGGGCATACCCTGAGGCCGTGCAGTATTTT.

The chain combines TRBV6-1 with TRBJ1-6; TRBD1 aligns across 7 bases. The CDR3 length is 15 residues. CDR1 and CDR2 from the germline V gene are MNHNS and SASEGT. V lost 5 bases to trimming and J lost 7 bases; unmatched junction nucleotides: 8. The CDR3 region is CASSTSQGWNSPLHF. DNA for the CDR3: TGTGCCAGCAGTACATCACAGGGGTGGAATTCACCCCTCCACTTT.

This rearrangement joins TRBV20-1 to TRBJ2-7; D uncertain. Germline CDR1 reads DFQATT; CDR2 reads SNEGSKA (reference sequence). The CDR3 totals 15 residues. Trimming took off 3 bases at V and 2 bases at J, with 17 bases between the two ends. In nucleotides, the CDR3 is TGCAGTGCTAGGCCCTGGAAGCACCTCGCCTACGAGCAGTACTTC. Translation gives CSARPWKHLAYEQYF.

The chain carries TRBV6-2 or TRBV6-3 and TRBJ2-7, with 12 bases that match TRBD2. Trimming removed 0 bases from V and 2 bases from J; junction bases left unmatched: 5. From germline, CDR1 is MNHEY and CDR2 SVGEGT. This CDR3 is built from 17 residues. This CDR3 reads CASSYSKLAGGPYEQYF. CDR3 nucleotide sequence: TGTGCCAGCAGTTACTCGAAACTAGCGGGGGGACCCTACGAGCAGTACTTC.

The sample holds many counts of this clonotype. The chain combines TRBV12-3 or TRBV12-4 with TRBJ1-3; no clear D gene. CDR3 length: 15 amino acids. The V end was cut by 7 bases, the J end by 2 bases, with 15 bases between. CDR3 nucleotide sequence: TGTGCCAGCAAAAGAAGTGGGGTCACTGGAAACACCATATATTTT. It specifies CASKRSGVTGNTIYF.

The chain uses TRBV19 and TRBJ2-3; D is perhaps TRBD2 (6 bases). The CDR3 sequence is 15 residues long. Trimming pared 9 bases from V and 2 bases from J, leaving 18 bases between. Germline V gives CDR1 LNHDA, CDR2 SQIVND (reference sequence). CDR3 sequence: CASLASSGVTDTQYF. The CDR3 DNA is TGTGCCAGCCTAGCGAGTAGCGGAGTCACAGATACGCAGTATTTT.